The entry below describes one TCR beta chain. The CDR3 runs to 13 residues. The V gene's germline CDR1 is SGHKS and CDR2 YYEKEE (reference sequence). V dropped 0 bases and J dropped 9; count of bases not matched to a gene: 4. This sample stems from a study of T cell changes during pregnancy in multiple sclerosis. TCRdb's table, derived via immunoSEQ multiplex PCR, lists solely in-frame clones and lacks some. This sample has about 40,000 clones, with roughly nine tenths found just once. The rearrangement uses TRBV5-5 and TRBJ2-5; 8 bases are shared with TRBD1. This sequence was found in a female donor with multiple sclerosis, enrolled in a pregnancy study. The input for sequencing was CD4+ T cells from peripheral blood mononuclear cells, taken before pregnancy. The CDR3 nucleotides read TGTGCCAGCAGCTTGGAGTCCAGGGGGCCCCAGTACTTC. This sequence encodes CASSLESRGPQYF.